These T cell receptor beta chains were read from a single sample in a study of shared clonotypes between healthy human individuals. Here immunoSEQ multiplex PCR was the method, and the copy in TCRdb shows in-frame clones only, minus some. Altogether some 200,000 clones are present, under 80% being singletons, with the ten largest covering 11%. Sequencing was performed on memory CD4+ T cells sorted from blood. These TCRs come from a man aged 30 to 45 in good health. Each CDR3 is given with its conserved first and last residue. The D gene is left open where the match is weak. The listing skips clone size in some rows; elsewhere it reads once, few, many or a size class.

TRBV4-2,once,TRBD1,TRBJ2-7,15,TGTGCCAGCAGCCAAGCGACAGGGGATTCCTACGAGCAGTACTTC,CASSQATGDSYEQYF
TRBV10-1,NA,NA,TRBJ2-2,14,TGCGCCAGCAGTGAACCGGGTTTCGCCGGGGAGCTGTTTTTT,CASSEPGFAGELFF
TRBV27,NA,NA,TRBJ2-1,15,TGTGCCAGCAGTTTGAGACAGCCCTCCTACAATGAGCAGTTCTTC,CASSLRQPSYNEQFF
TRBV6-6,many,NA,TRBJ2-7,14,TGTGCCAGCAGCCAGGGGATGGGCTCCTACGAGCAGTACTTC,CASSQGMGSYEQYF
TRBV11-2,few,TRBD2,TRBJ2-7,14,TGTGCCAGCAGCTTAGTGGGAGCGGGGAACGAGCAGTACTTC,CASSLVGAGNEQYF
TRBV2,NA,NA,TRBJ1-1,13,TGTGCCAGCACCCCAGGGGTGAACACTGAAGCTTTCTTT,CASTPGVNTEAFF
TRBV14,NA,TRBD1,TRBJ1-2,12,TGTGCCAGCAGCTGGACAGGGATCGGCTACACCTTC,CASSWTGIGYTF
TRBV7-9,NA,NA,TRBJ1-5,18,TGTGCCAGCAGCTTAGTCCTCTCCGGGACTAATAGCAATCAGCCCCAGCATTTT,CASSLVLSGTNSNQPQHF
TRBV5-1,NA,TRBD2,TRBJ2-7,15,TGCGCCAGCAGCCAAGTAGCGGGAGGGGGGTACGAGCAGTACTTC,CASSQVAGGGYEQYF
TRBV29-1,NA,NA,TRBJ2-3,14,TGCAGCGTTGTCGGGGCTAAGGGGACAGATACGCAGTATTTT,CSVVGAKGTDTQYF
TRBV19,NA,NA,TRBJ2-7,14,TGTGCCAGTAGCCCGGACAAGAGCTCCTACGAGCAGTACTTC,CASSPDKSSYEQYF
TRBV5-1,NA,TRBD1,TRBJ1-4,16,TGCGCCAGCAGCCTGCGGACAGGGAGGGCTAATGAAAAACTGTTTTTT,CASSLRTGRANEKLFF
TRBV2,NA,TRBD1,TRBJ2-5,15,TGTGCCAGCAGAGCGACCGGGACAGAGTCTGAGACCCAGTACTTC,CASRATGTESETQYF
TRBV19,NA,TRBD1,TRBJ2-7,14,TGTGCCAGTAGTCTCGGGACAGGGGGATACGAGCAGTACTTC,CASSLGTGGYEQYF
TRBV5-1,few,NA,TRBJ2-7,14,TGCGCCAGCAGCTTGGGGACGGGACACTACGAGCAGTACTTC,CASSLGTGHYEQYF
TRBV5-5,NA,NA,TRBJ2-3,15,TGTGCCAGCAGCTTTGACGGTTTTAGCACAGATACGCAGTATTTT,CASSFDGFSTDTQYF
TRBV28,NA,TRBD1,TRBJ2-7,17,TGTGCCAGCAGTTTGTACGGACAGGGGGCTAGGACCTACGAGCAGTACTTC,CASSLYGQGARTYEQYF
TRBV27,few,TRBD1,TRBJ1-2,13,TGTGCCAGCAGTTTGGCGACAGGGGAAGGCTACACCTTC,CASSLATGEGYTF
TRBV6-1,few,NA,TRBJ2-5,18,TGTGCCAGCAGTGAGACGATTTTTTTGGGACATCAAGCAGAGACCCAGTACTTC,CASSETIFLGHQAETQYF
TRBV6-1,NA,TRBD1,TRBJ2-7,15,TGTGCCAGCAGTGCCGGGGACAGGGCAGCCTACGAGCAGTACTTC,CASSAGDRAAYEQYF
TRBV5-1,NA,NA,TRBJ1-1,14,TGCGCCAGCAGCTTGGACCCAGCGTCCACTGAAGCTTTCTTT,CASSLDPASTEAFF
TRBV5-6,NA,NA,TRBJ2-2,15,TGTGCCAGCAGCTTCGGGACACGGAACACCGGGGAGCTGTTTTTT,CASSFGTRNTGELFF
TRBV29-1,NA,TRBD1,TRBJ2-2,15,TGCAGCGTGACAGGGGCGACGAGACCCACCGGGGAGCTGTTTTTT,CSVTGATRPTGELFF
TRBV2,NA,NA,TRBJ2-3,16,TGTGCCAGCAGTGAATTGACTAGTAGGGTGTCAGATACGCAGTATTTT,CASSELTSRVSDTQYF
TRBV2,NA,NA,TRBJ1-1,14,TGTGCCAGCAGGGGACGGGATTTAGGCACTGAAGCTTTCTTT,CASRGRDLGTEAFF
TRBV28,NA,NA,TRBJ1-5,12,TGTGCCAGCAGTTTCAGTGGGCAGCCCCAGCATTTT,CASSFSGQPQHF
TRBV7-8,NA,NA,TRBJ2-5,11,TGTGCCAGCAGCCAAAGTGAGACCCAGTACTTC,CASSQSETQYF
TRBV28,NA,TRBD2,TRBJ2-7,15,TGTGCCAGCAGACCTCCGGGACTAGCGCTGTACGAGCAGTACTTC,CASRPPGLALYEQYF
TRBV6-5,NA,NA,TRBJ1-5,15,TGTGCCAGCAGTTACTCCGGGAGCCGCAATCAGCCCCAGCATTTT,CASSYSGSRNQPQHF
TRBV18,NA,TRBD2,TRBJ2-7,13,TGTGCCAGCTCACCGCCGGGGACTACCTCTCAGTACTTC,CASSPPGTTSQYF
TRBV9,NA,NA,TRBJ1-4,15,TGTGCCAGCAGCGGCCGGGGAGCAACTAATGAAAAACTGTTTTTT,CASSGRGATNEKLFF
TRBV2,NA,NA,TRBJ2-5,15,TGTGCCAGCAGTGACAAGGGGCTGGGTGAGGGGACCCAGTACTTC,CASSDKGLGEGTQYF
TRBV6-1,NA,NA,TRBJ1-1,14,TGTGCCAGCAATAACTTTCTAATCCCCACTGAAGCTTTCTTT,CASNNFLIPTEAFF
TRBV2,NA,NA,TRBJ1-4,14,TGTGCCAGCACCGAAGAAACTTTGCGGGAAAAACTGTTTTTT,CASTEETLREKLFF
TRBV29-1,NA,NA,TRBJ2-1,14,TGCAGCGTTGTAGGTGGGAGCTCCTACAATGAGCAGTTCTTC,CSVVGGSSYNEQFF
TRBV7-2,NA,NA,TRBJ2-7,15,TGTGCCAGCAGCGCTCGGGGGACGGGCTCCTACGAGCAGTACTTC,CASSARGTGSYEQYF
TRBV29-1,NA,TRBD2,TRBJ2-2,22,TGCAGCGTTGAAGTAAGAAACCCCTCTCCCCCAGCGGGAGGGCCGAACACCGGGGAGCTGTTTTTT,CSVEVRNPSPPAGGPNTGELFF
TRBV2,NA,TRBD1,TRBJ1-5,14,TGTGCCACCAATTTCAGGGGGCCCAATCAGCCCCAGCATTTT,CATNFRGPNQPQHF
TRBV14,NA,NA,TRBJ2-7,14,TGTGCCAGCAGCCTCTCGGGGACAAACTACGAGCAGTACTTC,CASSLSGTNYEQYF
TRBV10-2,NA,NA,TRBJ2-7,16,TGCGCCAGCAGTGAGTCACCGGACTGGCGGGACTACGAGCAGTACTTC,CASSESPDWRDYEQYF
TRBV28,NA,NA,TRBJ1-4,16,TGTGCCAGCAGTTCCCCGGACGGAGCAACTAATGAAAAACTGTTTTTT,CASSSPDGATNEKLFF
TRBV11-2,NA,NA,TRBJ1-1,14,TGTGCCAGCAGCTTAAGACGTTTTAACACTGAAGCTTTCTTT,CASSLRRFNTEAFF